Each of the 15 T cell receptor beta chains below was sequenced from the same sample in a study of early T cells in non-severe SARS-CoV-2 infection. From the 5' RACE reads, TCRdb called clonotypes with MiXCR, one entry per CDR3 protein. This sample carries over 35,000 distinct CDR3 sequences, roughly 5% of them seen once, and the ten largest clones take 15% to 20%. Sequencing used whole blood. These receptors were taken from an adult who was a healthcare worker with PCR-confirmed SARS-CoV-2 infection or an uninfected control (not recorded which).

The table lists this clonotype with many counts. This chain connects TRBV12-3 or TRBV12-4 to TRBJ2-1; 16 bases line up with TRBD2. CDR3 length equals 18 residues. The ends lost 5 bases at V and 5 bases at J; junction bases unmatched: 9. The CDR3 nucleotides are TGTGCCAGCAGTCCCGGGACTAGCGGGGGGGTGCGGCACAATGAGCAGTTCTTC. Translation gives CASSPGTSGGVRHNEQFF.

Many counts were recorded for this clonotype. V gene TRBV13 combines with J gene TRBJ1-2; the D is unclear. Germline CDR1 PRHDT, CDR2 FYEKMQ (reference sequence). V was pared by 5 bases and J by 8 bases, with 18 bases between. This CDR3 contains 14 residues. This chain's CDR3 is CASSRRGGSGGYTF. CDR3 DNA sequence: TGTGCCAGCAGCCGCCGAGGCGGCTCTGGCGGCTACACCTTC.

This clonotype showed up many times. The rearrangement links TRBV2 to TRBJ2-7; D may correspond to TRBD1 or TRBD2 (5 bases each). Per germline, CDR1 SNHLY and CDR2 FYNNEI. The V gene lost 8 bases and the J gene lost 6 bases, with 23 bases spanning the gap. The CDR3 contains 15 residues. CDR3: CASRALRDHLPEQYF. The CDR3 DNA reads TGTGCCAGCCGAGCGCTCCGGGACCACCTCCCCGAGCAGTACTTC.

This chain connects TRBV2 to TRBJ2-3; D perhaps matches TRBD1 (7 bases). There are 14 residues in the CDR3. Per germline, CDR1 SNHLY and CDR2 FYNNEI. V lost 8 bases to trimming and J lost 5 bases, with 17 bases between them. The CDR3 DNA reads TGTGCCAGCCTAGGACAGGAGGGTGTAGATACGCAGTATTTT. This translates into CASLGQEGVDTQYF.

This clonotype has just a few counts. V and J are TRBV6-2 or TRBV6-3 and TRBJ1-1; the D is unclear. Germline V gene data show CDR1 as MNHEY and CDR2 as SVGEGT. V dropped 2 bases and J dropped 3 bases, with 10 bases sitting between them. The CDR3 spans 14 residues. CDR3 protein: CASSYEVLYTEAFF. CDR3 coding DNA: TGTGCCAGCAGTTACGAGGTCCTTTACACTGAAGCTTTCTTT.

This clonotype has at least ten counts. This chain joins TRBV12-3 or TRBV12-4 and TRBJ1-1; possibly TRBD1 for D (5 bases). Deletions cut 6 bases from V and 5 bases from J, with 10 bases between. The CDR3 is made up of 12 amino acids. CDR3 coding DNA: TGTGCCAGCAGATACGGGGGGACTGAAGCTTTCTTT. As protein: CASRYGGTEAFF.

The V call is TRBV19, the J call TRBJ2-3; D gene unclear. The germline V and J ends were trimmed by 3 bases and 1 base, with 5 bases remaining between them. Germline V gene data show CDR1 as LNHDA and CDR2 as SQIVND (reference sequence). The CDR3 contains 13 residues. In DNA form, the CDR3 reads TGTGCCAGTAGTATCCGCCGCACAGATACGCAGTATTTT. Translated: CASSIRRTDTQYF.

This clonotype was seen many times. The V gene is TRBV13, the J gene TRBJ1-4; D is perhaps TRBD1 (6 bases). Germline CDR1 PRHDT, CDR2 FYEKMQ (reference sequence). V lost 2 bases and J 8 bases, leaving 12 bases between the germline ends. There are 14 residues in the CDR3. As DNA, the CDR3 is TGTGCCAGCAGCTTACAGGGGCGGATCGAAAAACTGTTTTTT. As protein: CASSLQGRIEKLFF.

This clonotype was seen many times. The genes are TRBV4-1 and TRBJ2-1; D is unresolved. The length of the CDR3 is 18 residues. V lost 2 bases and J lost 2, with 19 bases in between. Germline CDR1 is MGHRA and CDR2 is YSYEKL. The CDR3 DNA reads as TGCGCCAGCAGCCAATTTCCTACTGCGCCGTTAACCTACAATGAGCAGTTCTTC. This translates into CASSQFPTAPLTYNEQFF.

This clonotype came up a few times. The CDR3 here is CASSVQHNQPQHF. The CDR3 DNA follows: TGTGCCAGCAGTGTACAGCACAATCAGCCCCAGCATTTT. The genes are TRBV2 and TRBJ1-5; D is ambiguous. CDR1 and CDR2 from the germline V gene are SNHLY and FYNNEI. The CDR3 contains 13 residues. V lost 4 bases to trimming and J lost 3 bases, with 7 bases between them.

This clonotype was detected many times. The chain employs TRBV7-9 and TRBJ2-1; the D is unclear. Between the trimmed V and J ends, which lost 1 base and 8 bases, there was a span of 6 bases. From germline, CDR1 is SEHNR and CDR2 FQNEAQ (reference sequence). This CDR3 comprises 12 residues. The CDR3 loop reads CASSLGRDEQFF. CDR3 sequence (DNA): TGTGCCAGCAGCTTAGGCCGTGATGAGCAGTTCTTC.

Ten or more counts support this clonotype. V and J are TRBV6-6 and TRBJ1-1; 9 bases match TRBD1. There are 13 residues in the CDR3. After removal of 4 bases from V and 7 bases from J, the junction contained 4 bases not matched to a gene. CDR1 and CDR2 (germline): MNHNY, SVGAGI (reference sequence). CDR3: CASSWDRDNEAFF. The CDR3 coding sequence is TGTGCCAGCAGTTGGGACAGGGATAATGAAGCTTTCTTT.

The rearrangement joins TRBV5-1 to TRBJ1-2, with TRBD1 identical over 10 bases. The CDR3 is made up of 15 amino acids. V shed 5 bases and J 2 bases; nucleotides not matched to a gene: 6. Germline V gene lookup returns CDR1 SGHRS and CDR2 YFSETQ. CDR3 sequence: CASSYEGQGNYGYTF. Written as DNA, the CDR3 is TGCGCCAGCAGTTATGAGGGACAGGGGAACTATGGCTACACCTTC. Complete variable domain (other parts from reference TRBV5-1 and TRBJ1-2): KAGVTQTPRYLIKTRGQQVTLSCSPISGHRSVSWYQQTPGQGLQFLFEYFSETQRNKGNFPGRFSGRQFSNSRSEMNVSTLELGDSALYLCASSYEGQGNYGYTFGSGTRLTVV.

In its sample, this clonotype was seen many times. The chain links TRBV20-1 to TRBJ1-2; 7 nucleotides align to TRBD1. This CDR3 has 14 amino acids. The germline CDR1 and CDR2 sequences are DFQATT and SNEGSKA (reference sequence). V was clipped by 5 bases and J by 2 bases; unmatched bases: 8. The CDR3 is CSAGGDSGNYGYTF. The CDR3 DNA reads TGCAGTGCTGGGGGGGACAGTGGAAACTATGGCTACACCTTC.

This clonotype was counted many times. The gene calls are TRBV12-3 or TRBV12-4 and TRBJ2-5, with 9 bases identical to TRBD2. The length of the CDR3 is 14 residues. V gave up 3 bases and J gave up 4 bases; unmatched junction bases: 3. DNA of the CDR3: TGTGCCAGCAGTTTTTTAGCGGGGGCAGAGACCCAGTACTTC. Translated: CASSFLAGAETQYF.